This T cell receptor (beta chain) was retrieved from a study of cytomegalovirus exposure and HLA in healthy donors listed by TCRdb under 2017. Study-level background: According to a later analysis, one platform produced both the 110 or so validation repertoires and the 730 or so repertoires of the first cohort. The study was designed to test whether signatures of past pathogen exposure could be identified by cataloging public T cell receptors. To predict cytomegalovirus infection status, the study brought together high-throughput TCR immunosequencing, statistical association of individual TCRs with disease status, and machine learning. Along with the approximately 670-subject first cohort, a separate validation cohort of some 130 different subjects was used.

In the case of this clone: Its antigen remains undetermined. No base-level quality is on record; no much larger clone is a single base apart.

The donors were included in the validation cohort of approximately 130 subjects, a group kept apart from the roughly 610-subject first cohort. The library came from the immunoSEQ multiplex PCR assay. In the paper's pipeline: A statistical classification framework was built for diagnosing cytomegalovirus status from the catalog of TCR beta chain sequences. Held by TCRdb, this immuneACCESS table contains in-frame sequences only and omits some clones. Under half of the omission traces to an unresolved V gene where checked; the cause of the rest is unknown. The V and J calls and the clone size are those of that table, but D and trimming were determined from the DNA. Across this sample there are 170,000 or so clones, with 65% to 85% seen only once. The ten largest clones add up to approximately 3% of the sample. CDR1 and CDR2 are drawn from the germline V gene: SGHRS, YFSETQ. V ends up 3 bases short and J 1 base short, with an unmatched junction base count of 0. The CDR3 starts with the cysteine, ends with the phenylalanine, and has 15 residues. This entry keeps only the CDR3 DNA: 45 bases, framed from base 1.

General study outcomes and caveats: The validation cohort had no HLA typing available for a later analysis, so co-occurrence within that cohort was assessed over all 130 or so repertoires. Three of the identified cytomegalovirus-associated TCR beta chains were confirmed in vitro to be specific for cytomegalovirus antigens. Subsequent analysis determined that TCRs grouped into clusters in the first cohort also showed a tendency toward co-occurrence across the 130 or so validation repertoires, and about 94% of cluster scores exceeded 0. According to the authors, the approach could potentially be generalized to other disease states and immunological phenotypes. The classifier was reported to diagnose cytomegalovirus status with high specificity and sensitivity in both the original and validation cohorts. The study gave a list of some 150 TCR beta chains associated with cytomegalovirus. While some public TCRs were present in many individuals, most TCR sequences turned up only very rarely across donors.

The chain is encoded by TRBV5-1 joined to TRBJ2-1; TRBD2 agrees with 11 junctional bases. Material for sequencing was PBMCs. The sequence was collected from a woman under 30 in good health and CMV-seropositive. The DNA is TGCGCCAGCAGCTCTAGCGGGGGGTCCTACAATGAGCAGTTCTTC. This sequence encodes CASSSSGGSYNEQFF. Supplemented by the reference TRBV5-1 and TRBJ2-1 proteins around the CDR3, the complete variable domain is KAGVTQTPRYLIKTRGQQVTLSCSPISGHRSVSWYQQTPGQGLQFLFEYFSETQRNKGNFPGRFSGRQFSNSRSEMNVSTLELGDSALYLCASSSSGGSYNEQFFGPGTRLTVL.